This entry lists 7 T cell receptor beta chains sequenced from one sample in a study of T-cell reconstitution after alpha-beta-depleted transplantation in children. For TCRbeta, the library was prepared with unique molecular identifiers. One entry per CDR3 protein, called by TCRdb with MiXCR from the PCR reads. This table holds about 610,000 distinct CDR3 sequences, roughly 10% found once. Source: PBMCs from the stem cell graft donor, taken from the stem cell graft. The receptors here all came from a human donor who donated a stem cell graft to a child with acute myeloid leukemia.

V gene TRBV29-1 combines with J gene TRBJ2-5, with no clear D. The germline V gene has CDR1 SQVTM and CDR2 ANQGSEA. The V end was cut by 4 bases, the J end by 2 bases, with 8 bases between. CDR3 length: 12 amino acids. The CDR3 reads CSVVTLQETQYF. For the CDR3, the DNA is TGCAGCGTTGTAACGCTTCAAGAGACCCAGTACTTC.

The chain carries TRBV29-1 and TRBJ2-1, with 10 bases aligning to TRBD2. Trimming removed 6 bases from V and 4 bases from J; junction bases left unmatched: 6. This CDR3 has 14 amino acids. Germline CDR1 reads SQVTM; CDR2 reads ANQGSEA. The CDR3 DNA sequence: TGCAGCGTATTAGCGGGAGGCAATTACAATGAGCAGTTCTTC. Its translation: CSVLAGGNYNEQFF.

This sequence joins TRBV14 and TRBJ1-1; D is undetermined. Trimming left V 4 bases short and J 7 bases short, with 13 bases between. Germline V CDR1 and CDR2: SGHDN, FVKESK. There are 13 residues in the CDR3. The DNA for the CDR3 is TGTGCCAGCAGCCCCTCCCAGAGAGGTGAAGCTTTCTTT. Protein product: CASSPSQRGEAFF.

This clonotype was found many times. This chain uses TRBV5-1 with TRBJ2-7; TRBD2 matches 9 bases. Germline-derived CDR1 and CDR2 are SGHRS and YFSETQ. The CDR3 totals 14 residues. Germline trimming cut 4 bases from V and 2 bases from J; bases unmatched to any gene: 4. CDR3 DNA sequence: TGCGCCAGCAGCACTTCTAGCGGGACCTACGAGCAGTACTTC. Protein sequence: CASSTSSGTYEQYF.

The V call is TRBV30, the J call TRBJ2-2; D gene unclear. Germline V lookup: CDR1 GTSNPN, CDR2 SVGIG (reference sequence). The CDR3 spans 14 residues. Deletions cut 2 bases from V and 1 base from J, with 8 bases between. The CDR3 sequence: CAWSRVGNTGELFF. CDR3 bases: TGTGCCTGGAGTAGGGTGGGGAACACCGGGGAGCTGTTTTTT.

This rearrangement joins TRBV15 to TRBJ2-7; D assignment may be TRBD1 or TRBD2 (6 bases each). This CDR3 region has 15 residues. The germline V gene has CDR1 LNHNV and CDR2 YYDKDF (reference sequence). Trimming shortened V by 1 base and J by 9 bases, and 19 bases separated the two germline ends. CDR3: CATSRVRGDTRGQYF. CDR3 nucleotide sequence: TGTGCCACCAGCAGAGTTAGGGGGGATACTCGCGGGCAGTACTTC.

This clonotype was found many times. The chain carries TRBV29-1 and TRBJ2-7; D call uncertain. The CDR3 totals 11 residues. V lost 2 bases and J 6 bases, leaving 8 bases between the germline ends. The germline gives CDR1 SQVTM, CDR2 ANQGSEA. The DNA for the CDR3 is TGCAGCGTTGAACGGCAGTCCGAGCAGTACTTC. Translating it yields CSVERQSEQYF.